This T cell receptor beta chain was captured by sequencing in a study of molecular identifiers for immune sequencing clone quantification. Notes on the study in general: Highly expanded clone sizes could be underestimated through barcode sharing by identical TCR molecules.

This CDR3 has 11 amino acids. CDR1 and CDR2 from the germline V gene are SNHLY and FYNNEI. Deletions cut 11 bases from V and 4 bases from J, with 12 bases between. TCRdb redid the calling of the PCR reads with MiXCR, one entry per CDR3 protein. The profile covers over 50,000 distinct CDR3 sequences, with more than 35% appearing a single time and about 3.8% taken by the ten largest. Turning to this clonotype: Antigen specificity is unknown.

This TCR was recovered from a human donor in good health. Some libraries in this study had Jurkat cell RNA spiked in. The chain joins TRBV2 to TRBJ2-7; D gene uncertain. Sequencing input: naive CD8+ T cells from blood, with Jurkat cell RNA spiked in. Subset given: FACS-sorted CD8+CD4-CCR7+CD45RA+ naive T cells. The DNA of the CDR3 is TGTGCCCAAACGGCCGATTACGAGCAGTACTTC. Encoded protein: CAQTADYEQYF.